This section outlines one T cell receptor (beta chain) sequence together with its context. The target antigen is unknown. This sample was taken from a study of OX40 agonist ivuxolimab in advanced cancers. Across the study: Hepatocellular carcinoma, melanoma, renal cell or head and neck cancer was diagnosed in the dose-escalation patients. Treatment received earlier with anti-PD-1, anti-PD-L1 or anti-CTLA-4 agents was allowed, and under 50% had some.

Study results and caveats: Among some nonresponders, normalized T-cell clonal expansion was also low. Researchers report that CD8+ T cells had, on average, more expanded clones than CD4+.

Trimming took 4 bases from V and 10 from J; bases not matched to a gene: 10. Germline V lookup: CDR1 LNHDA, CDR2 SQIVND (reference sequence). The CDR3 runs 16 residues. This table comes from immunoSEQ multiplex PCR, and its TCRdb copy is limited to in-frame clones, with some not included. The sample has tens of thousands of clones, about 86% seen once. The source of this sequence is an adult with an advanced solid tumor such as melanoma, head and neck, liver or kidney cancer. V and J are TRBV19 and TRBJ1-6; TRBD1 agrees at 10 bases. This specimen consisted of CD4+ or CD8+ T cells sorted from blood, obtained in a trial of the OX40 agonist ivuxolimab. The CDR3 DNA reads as TGTGCCAGTAGTAGGGACAGGGGTGATAGTAACTCACCCCTCCACTTT. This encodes CASSRDRGDSNSPLHF. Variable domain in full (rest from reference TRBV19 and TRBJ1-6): DGGITQSPKYLFRKEGQNVTLSCEQNLNHDAMYWYRQDPGQGLRLIYYSQIVNDFQKGDIAEGYSVSREKKESFPLTVTSAQKNPTAFYLCASSRDRGDSNSPLHFGNGTRLTVT.